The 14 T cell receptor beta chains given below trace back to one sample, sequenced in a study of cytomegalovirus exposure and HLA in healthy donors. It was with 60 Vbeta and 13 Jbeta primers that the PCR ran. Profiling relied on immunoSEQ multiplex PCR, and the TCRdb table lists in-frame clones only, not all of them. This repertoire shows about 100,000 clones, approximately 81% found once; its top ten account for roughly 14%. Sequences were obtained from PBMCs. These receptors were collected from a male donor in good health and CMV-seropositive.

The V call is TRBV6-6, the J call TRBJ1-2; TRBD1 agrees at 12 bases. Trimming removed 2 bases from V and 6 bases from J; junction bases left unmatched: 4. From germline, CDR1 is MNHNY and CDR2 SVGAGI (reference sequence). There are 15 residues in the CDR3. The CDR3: CASSYRDRGLNGYTF. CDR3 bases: TGTGCCAGCAGTTACCGGGACAGGGGGCTGAATGGCTACACCTTC.

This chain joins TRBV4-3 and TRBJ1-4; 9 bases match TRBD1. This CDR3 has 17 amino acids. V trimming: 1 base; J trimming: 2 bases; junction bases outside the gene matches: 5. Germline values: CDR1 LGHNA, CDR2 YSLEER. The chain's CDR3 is CASSQGTGGFTNEKLFF. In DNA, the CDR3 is TGCGCCAGCAGCCAAGGAACAGGGGGCTTTACTAATGAAAAACTGTTTTTT.

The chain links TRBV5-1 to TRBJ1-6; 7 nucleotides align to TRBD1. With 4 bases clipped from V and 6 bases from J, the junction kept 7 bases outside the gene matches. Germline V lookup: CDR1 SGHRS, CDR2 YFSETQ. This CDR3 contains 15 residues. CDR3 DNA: TGCGCCAGCAGCGCTGACAGGGAGGCTAATTCACCCCTCCACTTT. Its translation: CASSADREANSPLHF. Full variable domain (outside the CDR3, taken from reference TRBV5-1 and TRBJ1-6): KAGVTQTPRYLIKTRGQQVTLSCSPISGHRSVSWYQQTPGQGLQFLFEYFSETQRNKGNFPGRFSGRQFSNSRSEMNVSTLELGDSALYLCASSADREANSPLHFGNGTRLTVT.

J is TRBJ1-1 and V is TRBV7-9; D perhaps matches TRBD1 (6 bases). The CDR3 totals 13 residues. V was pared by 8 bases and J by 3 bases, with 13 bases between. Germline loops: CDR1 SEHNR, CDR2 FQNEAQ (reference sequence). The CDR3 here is CASDQGPDTEAFF. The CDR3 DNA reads TGTGCCAGCGATCAGGGGCCGGACACTGAAGCTTTCTTT.

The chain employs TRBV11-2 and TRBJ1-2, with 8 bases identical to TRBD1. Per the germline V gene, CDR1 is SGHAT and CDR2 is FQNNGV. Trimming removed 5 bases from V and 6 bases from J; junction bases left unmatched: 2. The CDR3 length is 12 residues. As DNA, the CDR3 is TGTGCCAGCAGCAGGACAGGGCATGGCTACACCTTC. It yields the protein CASSRTGHGYTF.

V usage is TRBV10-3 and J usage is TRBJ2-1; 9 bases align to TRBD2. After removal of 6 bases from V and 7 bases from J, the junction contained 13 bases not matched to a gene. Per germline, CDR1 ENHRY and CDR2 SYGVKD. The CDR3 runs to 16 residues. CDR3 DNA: TGTGCCATCAGCCCAGCGCAGCGGGGGGTTAAGAATGAGCAGTTCTTC. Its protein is CAISPAQRGVKNEQFF.

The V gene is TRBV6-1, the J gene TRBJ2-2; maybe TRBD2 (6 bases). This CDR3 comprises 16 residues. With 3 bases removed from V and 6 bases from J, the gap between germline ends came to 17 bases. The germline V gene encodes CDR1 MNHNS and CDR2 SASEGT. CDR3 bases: TGTGCCAGCAGTGATAATGGAGGGTCCGGGTCCGGGGAGCTGTTTTTT. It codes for CASSDNGGSGSGELFF.

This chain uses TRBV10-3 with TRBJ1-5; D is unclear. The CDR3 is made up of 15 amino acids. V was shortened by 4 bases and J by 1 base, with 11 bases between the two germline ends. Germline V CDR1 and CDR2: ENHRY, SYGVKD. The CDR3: CAISAGPRSNQPQHF. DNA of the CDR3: TGTGCCATCAGTGCGGGTCCGAGGAGCAATCAGCCCCAGCATTTT.

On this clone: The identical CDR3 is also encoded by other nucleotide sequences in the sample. CDR3 sequence reads: CASSSSGQGRYEQYF. The CDR3 DNA follows: TGTGCCAGCAGTTCATCTGGACAGGGAAGGTACGAGCAGTACTTC. The J gene is TRBJ2-7, the V gene TRBV28, with 8 nucleotides matching TRBD1. The germline V gene encodes CDR1 MDHEN and CDR2 SYDVKM. The CDR3 totals 15 residues. After removal of 4 bases from V and 4 bases from J, the junction contained 9 bases not matched to a gene.

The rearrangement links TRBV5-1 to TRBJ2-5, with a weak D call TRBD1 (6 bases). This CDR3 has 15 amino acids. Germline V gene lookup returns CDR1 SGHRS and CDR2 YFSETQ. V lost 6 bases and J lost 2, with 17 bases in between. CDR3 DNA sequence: TGCGCCAGCAATCTCGGACAGTTGATTCAAGAGACCCAGTACTTC. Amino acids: CASNLGQLIQETQYF.

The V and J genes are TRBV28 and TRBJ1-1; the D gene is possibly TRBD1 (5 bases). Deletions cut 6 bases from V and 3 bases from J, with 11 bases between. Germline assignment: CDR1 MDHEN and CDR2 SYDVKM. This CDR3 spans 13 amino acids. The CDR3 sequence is CASRRGLDTEAFF. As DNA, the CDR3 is TGTGCCAGCAGGCGGGGACTCGACACTGAAGCTTTCTTT.

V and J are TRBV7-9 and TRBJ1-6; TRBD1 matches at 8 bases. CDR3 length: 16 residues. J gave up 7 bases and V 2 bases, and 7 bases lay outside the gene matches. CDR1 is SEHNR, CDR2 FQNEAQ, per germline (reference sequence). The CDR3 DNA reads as TGTGCCAGCAGCTTAAACCCGGGACAGGTCAATTCACCCCTCCACTTT. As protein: CASSLNPGQVNSPLHF.

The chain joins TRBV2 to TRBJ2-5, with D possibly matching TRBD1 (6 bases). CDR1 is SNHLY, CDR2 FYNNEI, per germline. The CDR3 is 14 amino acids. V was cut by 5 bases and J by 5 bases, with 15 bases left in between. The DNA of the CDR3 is TGTGCCAGCAGTCGTTCGACAGGATCGGAGACCCAGTACTTC. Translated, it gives CASSRSTGSETQYF.

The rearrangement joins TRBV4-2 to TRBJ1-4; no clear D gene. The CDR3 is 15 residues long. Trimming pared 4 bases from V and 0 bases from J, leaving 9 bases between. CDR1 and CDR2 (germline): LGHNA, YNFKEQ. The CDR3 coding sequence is TGTGCCAGCAGCCTAACAGAAGCAACTAATGAAAAACTGTTTTTT. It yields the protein CASSLTEATNEKLFF.